The T cell receptor (beta chain) under discussion was sequenced for a study of blood T cell repertoires in COVID-19. Germline V CDR1 and CDR2: MNHEY, SMNVEV (reference sequence). Trimming cost V 7 bases and J 4 bases; bases outside gene matches: 7. The CDR3 consists of 15 residues. Assay: immunoSEQ multiplex PCR; the TCRdb copy retains only in-frame clones and omits some. The sample records 15,000 to 20,000 clones, roughly four fifths being singletons. The rearrangement joins TRBV27 to TRBJ1-1; 12 bases map to TRBD1. Sequencing input: peripheral blood. The receptor comes from a man aged 35 to 55 with active or convalescent COVID-19. CDR3 region: CASKGQGAHGTEAFF. CDR3 coding DNA: TGTGCCAGCAAGGGACAGGGGGCGCATGGCACTGAAGCTTTCTTT.